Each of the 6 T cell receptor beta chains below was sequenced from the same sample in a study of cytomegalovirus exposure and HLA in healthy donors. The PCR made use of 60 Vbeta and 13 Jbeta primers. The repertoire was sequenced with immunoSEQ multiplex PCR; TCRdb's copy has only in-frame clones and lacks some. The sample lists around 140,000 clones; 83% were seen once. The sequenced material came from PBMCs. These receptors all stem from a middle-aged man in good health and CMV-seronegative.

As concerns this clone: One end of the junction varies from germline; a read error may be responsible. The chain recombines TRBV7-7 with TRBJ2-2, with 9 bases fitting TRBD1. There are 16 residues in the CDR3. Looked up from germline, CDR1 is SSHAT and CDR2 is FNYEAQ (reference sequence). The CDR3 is CASSPTGQGGSGELFF. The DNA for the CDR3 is TGTGCTAGCAGCCCCACGGGACAGGGAGGATCCGGGGAGCTGTTTTTT.

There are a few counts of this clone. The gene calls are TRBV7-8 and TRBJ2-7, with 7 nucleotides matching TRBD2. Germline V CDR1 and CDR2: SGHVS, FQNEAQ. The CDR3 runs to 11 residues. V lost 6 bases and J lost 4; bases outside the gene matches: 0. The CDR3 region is CASRREYEQYF. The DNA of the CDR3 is TGTGCCAGCAGGCGGGAGTACGAGCAGTACTTC.

DNA for the CDR3: TGTGCCAGTAATGGTCAAGCTCAGCCCCAGCATTTT. Protein: CASNGQAQPQHF. The gene calls are TRBV19 and TRBJ1-5; the D is unclear. With 7 bases removed from V and 6 bases from J, the gap between germline ends came to 10 bases. This CDR3 has 12 residues. Germline values: CDR1 LNHDA, CDR2 SQIVND (reference sequence).

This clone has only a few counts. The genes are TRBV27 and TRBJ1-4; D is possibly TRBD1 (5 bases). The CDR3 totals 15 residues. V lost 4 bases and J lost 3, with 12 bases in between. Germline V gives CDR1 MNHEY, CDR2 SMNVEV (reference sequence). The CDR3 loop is CASSSSWGANEKLFF. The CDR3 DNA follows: TGTGCCAGCAGTTCTTCCTGGGGGGCTAATGAAAAACTGTTTTTT. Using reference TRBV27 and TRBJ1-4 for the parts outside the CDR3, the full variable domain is EAQVTQNPRYLITVTGKKLTVTCSQNMNHEYMSWYRQDPGLGLRQIYYSMNVEVTDKGDVPEGYKVSRKEKRNFPLILESPSPNQTSLYFCASSSSWGANEKLFFGSGTQLSVL.

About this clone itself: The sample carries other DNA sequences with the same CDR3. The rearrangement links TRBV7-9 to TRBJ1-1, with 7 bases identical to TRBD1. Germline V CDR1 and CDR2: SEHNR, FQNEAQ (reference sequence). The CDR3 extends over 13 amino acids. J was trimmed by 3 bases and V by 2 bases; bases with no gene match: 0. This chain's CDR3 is CASSLTGDTEAFF. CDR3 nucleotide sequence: TGTGCCAGCAGCTTAACAGGGGACACTGAAGCTTTCTTT.

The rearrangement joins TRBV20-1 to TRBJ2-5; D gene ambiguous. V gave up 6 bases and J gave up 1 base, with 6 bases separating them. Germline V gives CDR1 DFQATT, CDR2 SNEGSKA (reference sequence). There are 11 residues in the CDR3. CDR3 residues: CSAFVQETQYF. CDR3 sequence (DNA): TGCAGTGCGTTCGTCCAAGAGACCCAGTACTTC.